A selection of T cell receptor beta chains follows, all from one sample in a study of identical twins. In TCRdb, the 5' RACE reads were re-called with MiXCR into one record per CDR3 protein. The sample records more than 650,000 distinct CDR3 sequences, around 6% being singletons. What was sequenced was naive T cells sorted from blood. All receptors derive from a man aged 18 to 35 in good health. Each CDR3 is given with its conserved first and last residue. The D gene is left open where the match is weak. Expanded clones are given a class, and other clones once, few, many or no size at all.

J gene | clone size | V gene | D gene | CDR3 protein | CDR3 DNA
TRBJ1-2 | NA | TRBV7-8 | NA | CASSKTRAAIANYGYTF | TGTGCCAGCAGCAAAACGCGTGCGGCAATAGCTAACTATGGCTACACCTTC
TRBJ1-5 | NA | TRBV7-2 | NA | CASSFRDGSNQPQHF | TGTGCCAGCAGCTTCCGGGACGGGAGCAATCAGCCCCAGCATTTT
TRBJ2-1 | NA | TRBV4-2 | TRBD2 | CASSQGTSGRGSYNEQFF | TGTGCCAGCAGCCAAGGGACTAGCGGGCGAGGCTCCTACAATGAGCAGTTCTTC
TRBJ2-5 | few | TRBV7-9 | TRBD1 | CASSGQGYKETQYF | TGTGCCAGCAGCGGACAGGGTTATAAAGAGACCCAGTACTTC
TRBJ1-1 | NA | TRBV7-9 | NA | CASRLGQSNTEAFF | TGTGCCAGCAGATTGGGGCAGTCGAACACTGAAGCTTTCTTT
TRBJ2-5 | many | TRBV10-3 | NA | CAISDPGQSQETQYF | TGTGCCATCAGTGACCCCGGACAGAGTCAAGAGACCCAGTACTTC
TRBJ1-1 | many | TRBV2 | NA | CASSGFGAITEAFF | TGTGCCAGCAGTGGTTTTGGGGCCATTACTGAAGCTTTCTTT
TRBJ2-3 | many | TRBV7-2 | TRBD2 | CASSLVIAGDRTDTQYF | TGTGCCAGCAGCTTAGTAATAGCGGGAGATCGCACAGATACGCAGTATTTT
TRBJ2-3 | many | TRBV7-2 | NA | CASSLGRDTDTQYF | TGTGCCAGCAGCTTAGGGAGGGATACAGATACGCAGTATTTT
TRBJ2-7 | NA | TRBV3-1 | TRBD2 | CASSPWYGTRNEQYF | TGTGCCAGCAGCCCCTGGTATGGGACTAGGAACGAGCAGTACTTC
TRBJ1-1 | many | TRBV6-5 | NA | CASSYRRDGTEAFF | TGTGCCAGCAGTTACCGCCGGGACGGCACTGAAGCTTTCTTT
TRBJ1-2 | few | TRBV30 | NA | CAWKSGGGYTF | TGTGCCTGGAAATCCGGCGGCGGCTACACCTTC
TRBJ2-1 | many | TRBV29-1 | TRBD2 | CSVSGLADNEQFF | TGCAGCGTTTCAGGACTAGCGGACAATGAGCAGTTCTTC
TRBJ1-1 | NA | TRBV5-1 | NA | CASSLQIKGQEAFF | TGCGCCAGCAGCTTGCAGATTAAGGGCCAAGAAGCTTTCTTT
TRBJ2-4 | many | TRBV10-3 | NA | CAISESRGLGNIQYF | TGTGCCATCAGTGAGTCCAGGGGTCTTGGAAACATTCAGTACTTC
TRBJ2-7 | few | TRBV7-9 | TRBD2 | CASSSGTSGSEQYF | TGTGCCAGCAGCTCAGGGACTAGCGGGAGTGAGCAGTACTTC
TRBJ2-1 | few | TRBV15 | TRBD1 | CATSATGQGALNEQFF | TGTGCCACCAGCGCCACCGGACAGGGGGCTCTCAATGAGCAGTTCTTC
TRBJ1-2 | many | TRBV12-3/TRBV12-4 | NA | CASSLGTNYGYTF | TGTGCCAGCAGTTTAGGGACAAACTATGGCTACACCTTC
TRBJ2-1 | many | TRBV7-9 | NA | CASSLGTGRYNEQFF | TGTGCCAGCAGCTTAGGGACGGGAAGATACAATGAGCAGTTCTTC
TRBJ2-1 | NA | TRBV7-8 | NA | CASSPARDPAYEQFF | TGTGCCAGCAGCCCTGCCAGAGACCCGGCTTATGAGCAGTTCTTC
TRBJ2-2 | NA | TRBV10-2 | NA | CACRSPTGELFF | TGCGCCTGCCGGTCACCCACCGGGGAGCTGTTTTTT
TRBJ2-5 | many | TRBV12-3/TRBV12-4 | TRBD1 | CASSPQGASGAQYF | TGTGCCAGCAGTCCCCAGGGGGCCTCCGGGGCCCAGTACTTC
TRBJ1-3 | many | TRBV9 | NA | CASSVDRDGGNTIYF | TGTGCCAGCAGCGTCGATCGGGACGGAGGAAACACCATATATTTT
TRBJ1-1 | many | TRBV6-4 | NA | CASSREGPRNTEAFF | TGTGCCAGCAGTAGAGAGGGACCGAGGAACACTGAAGCTTTCTTT
TRBJ2-1 | few | TRBV7-8 | TRBD2 | CASSLGPAGGPSYNEQFF | TGTGCCAGCAGCTTAGGTCCAGCGGGAGGGCCCTCCTACAATGAGCAGTTCTTC
TRBJ1-1 | NA | TRBV18 | NA | CASSPGLMALEAFF | TGTGCCAGCTCACCAGGGCTGATGGCCCTAGAAGCTTTCTTT
TRBJ2-5 | many | TRBV7-2 | NA | CASSLEQRQETQYF | TGTGCCAGCAGCTTAGAGCAGCGGCAAGAGACCCAGTACTTC
TRBJ2-2 | NA | TRBV12-3/TRBV12-4 | TRBD2 | CASSQRTSGSVRTGELFF | TGTGCCAGCAGTCAGCGGACTAGCGGGAGCGTAAGGACCGGGGAGCTGTTTTTT
TRBJ2-3 | many | TRBV29-1 | TRBD2 | CSVAGGSDSTDTQYF | TGCAGTGTGGCTGGCGGGAGCGATTCCACAGATACGCAGTATTTT
TRBJ2-1 | many | TRBV7-9 | TRBD1 | CASSHNRGVYNEQFF | TGTGCCAGCAGCCATAACAGGGGAGTCTACAATGAGCAGTTCTTC
TRBJ1-2 | many | TRBV12-3/TRBV12-4 | TRBD1 | CASSGTTGSNGYTF | TGTGCCAGCAGTGGAACGACAGGGTCTAATGGCTACACCTTC
TRBJ2-7 | many | TRBV6-2/TRBV6-3 | NA | CASSYQTYEQYF | TGTGCCAGCAGTTACCAAACCTACGAGCAGTACTTC
TRBJ2-2 | few | TRBV10-3 | TRBD2 | CAISDWRASGLSNTGELFF | TGTGCCATCAGTGATTGGCGGGCTAGCGGCTTATCGAACACCGGGGAGCTGTTTTTT
TRBJ2-1 | NA | TRBV29-1 | TRBD2 | CSVVGGLAGGPHNEQFF | TGCAGCGTTGTTGGGGGACTAGCGGGAGGGCCACACAATGAGCAGTTCTTC
TRBJ2-1 | many | TRBV20-1 | TRBD2 | CSATRRAGGTYNEQFF | TGCAGTGCTACCCGTAGGGCGGGAGGGACCTACAATGAGCAGTTCTTC
TRBJ1-5 | many | TRBV12-3/TRBV12-4 | NA | CASSLAQYRAQHF | TGTGCCAGCAGTTTAGCACAGTACAGGGCCCAGCATTTT
TRBJ2-1 | NA | TRBV6-2/TRBV6-3 | NA | CAAAMTWGGPYNEQFF | TGTGCCGCCGCCATGACGTGGGGGGGCCCCTACAATGAGCAGTTCTTC
TRBJ1-5 | NA | TRBV5-1 | NA | CASSQGQDNQPQHF | TGCGCCAGCAGCCAGGGGCAGGACAATCAGCCCCAGCATTTT
TRBJ2-1 | many | TRBV20-1 | TRBD2 | CSASATSGRSEQFF | TGCAGTGCTAGCGCTACTAGCGGGAGGAGTGAGCAGTTCTTC
TRBJ2-7 | few | TRBV20-1 | NA | CSASWGDYEQYF | TGCAGTGCTAGTTGGGGGGACTACGAGCAGTACTTC
TRBJ2-1 | many | TRBV5-1 | TRBD1 | CASSIRQGMKNEQFF | TGCGCCAGCAGCATAAGACAGGGGATGAAGAATGAGCAGTTCTTC
TRBJ2-1 | many | TRBV4-2 | TRBD2 | CASSLEGLAGLNEQFF | TGTGCCAGCAGCCTAGAGGGACTAGCGGGGCTCAATGAGCAGTTCTTC
TRBJ2-3 | few | TRBV5-1 | NA | CASSTDLGDTQYF | TGCGCCAGCAGCACGGACCTGGGGGATACGCAGTATTTT
TRBJ2-1 | many | TRBV5-1 | TRBD1 | CASSLNRGRGEQFF | TGCGCCAGCAGCTTGAACAGGGGACGGGGCGAGCAGTTCTTC
TRBJ2-1 | NA | TRBV6-5 | TRBD1 | CASSYPGTGRNEQFF | TGTGCCAGCAGTTACCCCGGGACAGGGAGGAATGAGCAGTTCTTC
TRBJ1-5 | few | TRBV6-5 | NA | CASSIRPEGRPQHF | TGTGCCAGCAGTATACGGCCCGAGGGTCGGCCCCAGCATTTT
TRBJ1-5 | many | TRBV4-1 | NA | CASSQGWDSNQPQHF | TGCGCCAGCAGCCAAGGGTGGGATAGCAATCAGCCCCAGCATTTT
TRBJ2-1 | NA | TRBV7-2 | TRBD1 | CASSRGTDRGSYNEQFF | TGTGCCAGCAGCCGTGGGACGGACAGGGGATCCTACAATGAGCAGTTCTTC
TRBJ2-5 | few | TRBV20-1 | NA | CSARDARGGLETQYF | TGCAGTGCTAGAGATGCTAGGGGTGGATTGGAGACCCAGTACTTC
TRBJ2-1 | many | TRBV11-1 | TRBD1 | CASSLALGRGRNSSYNEQFF | TGTGCCAGCAGCTTAGCGTTGGGCAGGGGGCGTAATAGCTCCTACAATGAGCAGTTCTTC
TRBJ2-3 | few | TRBV18 | NA | CASSPDLSRTTDTQYF | TGTGCCAGCTCACCGGATCTTTCGAGAACTACAGATACGCAGTATTTT